Each of the 30 T cell receptor beta chains below was sequenced from the same sample in a study of blood T cell repertoires in COVID-19 (dated by TCRdb to 2020 to 2022). The method was the immunoSEQ multiplex PCR assay. Not all clones reach the TCRdb copy of this immuneACCESS table, which keeps in-frame sequences only. Checked studies attribute under half of the gap to unresolved V genes and leave the rest unexplained. The sample table records around 200,000 clones; around 82% of these occur just once. 8.2% of the sample is taken by the ten largest. Sequenced sample: peripheral blood. The receptors stem from a woman between 45 and 65 years old with acute or convalescent COVID-19.

V is TRBV4-2 and J is TRBJ2-1; no clear D. From germline, CDR1 is LGHNA and CDR2 YNFKEQ. The CDR3 consists of 14 residues. V lost 4 bases and J lost 7, with 14 bases in between. The CDR3 spells CASSPQRGFNEQFF. The DNA of the CDR3 is TGTGCCAGCAGCCCCCAGAGAGGATTTAATGAGCAGTTCTTC.

The chain recombines TRBV6-5 with TRBJ1-2; a possible D gene is TRBD1 (5 bases). Germline CDR1 and CDR2: MNHEY and SVGAGI. The CDR3 spans 15 residues. V lost 6 bases and J lost 4, with 18 bases in between. As DNA, the CDR3 is TGTGCCAGCAGCTCGAAAGCGACAGCTTTCTATGGCTACACCTTC. Its protein product is CASSSKATAFYGYTF.

The rearrangement joins TRBV5-6 to TRBJ1-1; D unresolved. The V gene lost 2 bases and the J gene lost 1 base, with 9 bases spanning the gap. The CDR3 is made up of 14 amino acids. Germline CDR1 and CDR2: SGHDT and YYEEEE. The DNA of the CDR3 is TGTGCCAGCAGCTTCCCCAGTGGGAACACTGAAGCTTTCTTT. Protein: CASSFPSGNTEAFF.

The gene calls are TRBV5-5 and TRBJ2-3; D gene uncertain. Trimming took off 0 bases at V and 0 bases at J, with 8 bases between the two ends. The germline V gene encodes CDR1 SGHKS and CDR2 YYEKEE (reference sequence). The CDR3 has 15 residues. The CDR3 region is CASSLGQSSTDTQYF. In nucleotides, the CDR3 is TGTGCCAGCAGCTTGGGGCAGTCTAGCACAGATACGCAGTATTTT.

V usage is TRBV30 and J usage is TRBJ2-3; a possible D gene is TRBD2 (6 bases). The V and J ends lost 5 bases and 0 bases respectively, with 15 bases between them. Germline-derived CDR1 and CDR2 are GTSNPN and SVGIG (reference sequence). The CDR3 contains 15 residues. The CDR3 here is CAWPRERSSTDTQYF. CDR3 in DNA: TGTGCCTGGCCCCGGGAGCGGTCTAGCACAGATACGCAGTATTTT. The variable domain in full, with the rest retrieved from reference TRBV30 and TRBJ2-3, is SQTIHQWPATLVQPVGSPLSLECTVEGTSNPNLYWYRQAAGRGLQLLFYSVGIGQISSEVPQNLSASRPQDRQFILSSKKLLLSDSGFYLCAWPRERSSTDTQYFGPGTRLTVL.

The V call is TRBV6-2 or TRBV6-3, the J call TRBJ2-3, with D perhaps matching TRBD2 (6 bases). Trimming stripped 6 bases from V and 5 bases from J, with 27 bases between. There are 18 residues in the CDR3. Germline assignment: CDR1 MNHEY and CDR2 SVGEGT. DNA for the CDR3: TGTGCCAGCAGCCGACTCGGGAGTTTGGGGGGTCCGGGAGATACGCAGTATTTT. It specifies CASSRLGSLGGPGDTQYF.

The chain has TRBV5-4 and TRBJ1-1; a weak D match, TRBD1 (5 bases). Trimming took 0 bases from V and 4 from J, leaving 7 bases between them. The germline V gene encodes CDR1 SGHNT and CDR2 YYREEE (reference sequence). The CDR3 length is 13 residues. CDR3 amino acids: CASSLGGSTEAFF. The CDR3 bases are TGTGCCAGCAGCTTGGGGGGCAGCACTGAAGCTTTCTTT.

This clone was detected a few times. The chain carries TRBV5-1 and TRBJ2-7; 9 nucleotides line up with TRBD1. V lost 4 bases to trimming and J lost 5 bases; unmatched junction nucleotides: 4. Germline CDR1 and CDR2: SGHRS and YFSETQ. This CDR3 region has 13 residues. The CDR3 is CASSIGTGNEQYF. DNA for the CDR3: TGCGCCAGCAGCATAGGGACAGGGAACGAGCAGTACTTC.

This clone was picked up one time. The V call is TRBV29-1, the J call TRBJ2-3; possible D gene TRBD2, 6 bases. The CDR3 contains 15 residues. The V gene lost 5 bases and the J gene lost 4 bases, with 19 bases spanning the gap. Germline-derived CDR1 and CDR2 are SQVTM and ANQGSEA. CDR3 sequence reads: CSVQGTSTSPDTQYF. The CDR3 bases are TGCAGCGTTCAAGGGACTTCCACTAGTCCAGATACGCAGTATTTT.

This rearrangement joins TRBV19 to TRBJ2-7; D unclear. CDR3 length equals 14 residues. Germline V gene data show CDR1 as LNHDA and CDR2 as SQIVND (reference sequence). V lost 0 bases and J lost 6, with 12 bases in between. CDR3 sequence reads: CASSIERGLSEQYF. The CDR3 DNA follows: TGTGCCAGTAGTATAGAACGCGGCCTCTCCGAGCAGTACTTC.

The chain uses TRBV2 and TRBJ1-5; 7 positions match TRBD1. Germline CDR1 is SNHLY and CDR2 is FYNNEI. The CDR3 runs 13 residues. V lost 9 bases and J lost 6; bases outside the gene matches: 8. The CDR3 spells CASNQGEGQPQHF. CDR3 nucleotide sequence: TGTGCCAGTAATCAGGGGGAAGGTCAGCCCCAGCATTTT. Using reference TRBV2 and TRBJ1-5 for the parts outside the CDR3, the full variable domain is EPEVTQTPSHQVTQMGQEVILRCVPISNHLYFYWYRQILGQKVEFLVSFYNNEISEKSEIFDDQFSVERPDGSNFTLKIRSTKLEDSAMYFCASNQGEGQPQHFGDGTRLSIL.

The chain employs TRBV7-3 and TRBJ2-2; 10 bases map to TRBD2. Losses at the gene ends were 2 bases for V and 3 bases for J; bases not matched to a gene: 0. Germline CDR1 is SGHTA and CDR2 is FQGTGA. The CDR3 spans 15 residues. CDR3 nucleotides: TGTGCCAGCAGCTTACTAGCGGGAGACACCGGGGAGCTGTTTTTT. Translated: CASSLLAGDTGELFF.

The chain has TRBV28 and TRBJ1-6, with 10 bases aligning to TRBD1. The CDR3 runs 12 residues. The germline gives CDR1 MDHEN, CDR2 SYDVKM. Losses at the gene ends were 6 bases for V and 10 bases for J; bases not matched to a gene: 0. CDR3: CASRTGGSPLHF. CDR3 nucleotide sequence: TGTGCCAGCAGGACAGGGGGCTCACCCCTCCACTTT.

This clone was detected a few times. V gene TRBV7-3 combines with J gene TRBJ2-2, with 10 bases matching TRBD2. This CDR3 has 16 amino acids. Per the germline V gene, CDR1 is SGHTA and CDR2 is FQGTGA. V lost 5 bases, J lost 0 bases, and 3 bases stayed unmatched. The CDR3 DNA follows: TGTGCCAGCAGCCTCACTAGCGGGGCGAACACCGGGGAGCTGTTTTTT. Its protein is CASSLTSGANTGELFF. The full variable domain, rest sourced from reference TRBV7-3 and TRBJ2-2, is GAGVSQTPSNKVTEKGKYVELRCDPISGHTALYWYRQSLGQGPEFLIYFQGTGAADDSGLPNDRFFAVRPEGSVSTLKIQRTERGDSAVYLCASSLTSGANTGELFFGEGSRLTVL.

This rearrangement joins TRBV2 to TRBJ2-4, with D perhaps TRBD2 (5 bases). The CDR3 length is 15 residues. The germline CDR1 and CDR2 sequences are SNHLY and FYNNEI. V lost 4 bases to trimming and J lost 7 bases, with 17 bases between them. The chain's CDR3 is CASSVPPGGGNIQYF. DNA for the CDR3: TGTGCCAGCAGTGTCCCCCCGGGCGGCGGGAACATTCAGTACTTC.

The chain has TRBV11-2 and TRBJ1-1; no clear D. V lost 2 bases and J lost 0, with 10 bases in between. The germline CDR1 and CDR2 sequences are SGHAT and FQNNGV. The CDR3 contains 15 residues. Written as DNA, the CDR3 is TGTGCCAGCAGCTTACTTGGTTTAGTGAACACTGAAGCTTTCTTT. Translated: CASSLLGLVNTEAFF.

The chain uses TRBV4-2 and TRBJ2-1, with TRBD2 matching 12 bases. After removal of 0 bases from V and 0 bases from J, the junction contained 9 bases not matched to a gene. The CDR3 sequence is 20 residues long. Germline assignment: CDR1 LGHNA and CDR2 YNFKEQ. Written as DNA, the CDR3 is TGTGCCAGCAGCCAAGATCAGCGGACTAGCGGGATTAACTCCTACAATGAGCAGTTCTTC. Amino acids: CASSQDQRTSGINSYNEQFF.

This clone appeared a single time. The chain employs TRBV18 and TRBJ2-5; 15 bases match TRBD2. CDR3 size: 18 residues. V lost 4 bases to trimming and J lost 0 bases; unmatched junction nucleotides: 6. The V gene's germline CDR1 is KGHSH and CDR2 LQKENI. The CDR3 DNA reads TGTGCCAGCTCACTGGGACTAGCGGGAGGACGTAACCAAGAGACCCAGTACTTC. This encodes CASSLGLAGGRNQETQYF.

As regards this clone: Within the sample, other DNA sequences also encode this same CDR3. The rearrangement joins TRBV6-5 to TRBJ2-7; TRBD2 matches at 10 bases. J was trimmed by 4 bases and V by 6 bases; bases with no gene match: 6. Germline V gene lookup returns CDR1 MNHEY and CDR2 SVGAGI. The CDR3 is 14 residues long. CDR3 DNA sequence: TGTGCCAGCAGCCCCCGGACTAGCGGTTACGAGCAGTACTTC. Protein product: CASSPRTSGYEQYF.

The chain has TRBV7-2 and TRBJ1-2, with a possible D match to TRBD1 (5 bases). V was clipped by 1 base and J by 4 bases, with 10 bases between them. The CDR3 spans 14 residues. CDR1 is SGHTA and CDR2 is FQGNSA in the germline V gene. The CDR3 DNA reads TGTGCCAGCAGCTTAGGCAGGGAACTCTATGGCTACACCTTC. As protein: CASSLGRELYGYTF.

The genes are TRBV6-5 and TRBJ1-4; 10 bases line up with TRBD1. CDR1 MNHEY and CDR2 SVGAGI come from the germline V gene. V was clipped by 4 bases and J by 5 bases; unmatched bases: 1. The CDR3 is 14 amino acids. CDR3 DNA: TGTGCCAGCAGTTCGGGACAGGGGAATGAAAAACTGTTTTTT. Its translation: CASSSGQGNEKLFF.

This sequence joins TRBV5-6 and TRBJ2-2; perhaps TRBD2 as D (5 bases). V dropped 5 bases and J dropped 4 bases, with 18 bases sitting between them. The CDR3 is made up of 16 amino acids. Germline V gene sequence: CDR1 SGHDT, CDR2 YYEEEE. This chain's CDR3 is CASSKRLLAGTGELFF. CDR3 DNA sequence: TGTGCCAGCAGTAAAAGGCTCCTCGCGGGCACCGGGGAGCTGTTTTTT.

This chain links TRBV2 with TRBJ2-3, with D tentatively TRBD2 (5 bases). CDR1 is SNHLY and CDR2 is FYNNEI in the germline V gene. This CDR3 contains 14 residues. Trimming pared 5 bases from V and 0 bases from J, leaving 9 bases between. The CDR3 DNA reads TGTGCCAGCAGTCTAAGCGGCAGCACAGATACGCAGTATTTT. Translated: CASSLSGSTDTQYF.

This clone was seen once. The chain is built from TRBV2 and TRBJ2-4; D unresolved. This CDR3 is 13 amino acids long. The germline V and J ends were trimmed by 6 bases and 6 bases, with 12 bases remaining between them. Germline CDR1 reads SNHLY; CDR2 reads FYNNEI. CDR3 DNA sequence: TGTGCCAGCAGCTTTGGGTCGGGAAACATTCAGTACTTC. Protein sequence: CASSFGSGNIQYF.

The rearrangement links TRBV9 to TRBJ1-1; 10 positions match TRBD1. J was trimmed by 1 base and V by 8 bases; bases with no gene match: 8. The CDR3 length is 15 residues. Per the germline V gene, CDR1 is SGDLS and CDR2 is YYNGEE. The CDR3 DNA is TGTGCCAGTCCGACCGGGACAGGGGAGAACACTGAAGCTTTCTTT. Translation gives CASPTGTGENTEAFF. The full variable domain, rest sourced from reference TRBV9 and TRBJ1-1, is DSGVTQTPKHLITATGQRVTLRCSPRSGDLSVYWYQQSLDQGLQFLIQYYNGEERAKGNILERFSAQQFPDLHSELNLSSLELGDSALYFCASPTGTGENTEAFFGQGTRLTVV.

The rearrangement links TRBV3-1 (or the pseudogene TRBV3-2) to TRBJ1-5; TRBD1 matches at 7 bases. V shed 3 bases, J shed 2 bases, and the junction held 10 bases outside the gene matches. CDR1 and CDR2 from the germline V gene are LGHDT and YNNKEL (reference sequence). CDR3 length: 17 amino acids. CDR3 DNA: TGTGCCAGCAGCCACGGATATGCAGGGGGTGGCAATCAGCCCCAGCATTTT. Encoded protein: CASSHGYAGGGNQPQHF.

Worth noting for this clone: The sample carries other DNA sequences with the same CDR3. The genes are TRBV29-1 and TRBJ2-1, with TRBD1 matching 8 bases. Germline loops: CDR1 SQVTM, CDR2 ANQGSEA. Losses at the gene ends were 3 bases for V and 4 bases for J; bases not matched to a gene: 2. The CDR3 is made up of 13 amino acids. The CDR3 loop reads CSVDRGLYNEQFF. The CDR3, as DNA: TGCAGCGTTGACAGGGGGCTGTACAATGAGCAGTTCTTC.

This clone was observed a few times. This rearrangement joins TRBV7-3 to TRBJ1-1; D may be TRBD1 (5 bases). This CDR3 contains 14 residues. Trimming pared 5 bases from V and 5 bases from J, leaving 15 bases between. The germline V gene has CDR1 SGHTA and CDR2 FQGTGA. The CDR3 nucleotides read TGTGCCAGCAGCCTCCAACGACAGAAAACTGAAGCTTTCTTT. It is translated as CASSLQRQKTEAFF.

V is TRBV5-4 and J is TRBJ2-1; 8 nucleotides agree with TRBD2. V lost 2 bases, J lost 4 bases, and 8 bases stayed unmatched. Germline V gives CDR1 SGHNT, CDR2 YYREEE (reference sequence). CDR3 length: 16 residues. CDR3: CASSFRAGLAYNEQFF. The CDR3 coding sequence is TGTGCCAGCAGCTTCCGGGCAGGACTAGCATACAATGAGCAGTTCTTC.

The chain joins TRBV20-1 to TRBJ1-2, with TRBD1 as a possible D gene (5 bases). Trimming pared 3 bases from V and 8 bases from J, leaving 19 bases between. The germline V gene encodes CDR1 DFQATT and CDR2 SNEGSKA (reference sequence). CDR3 length: 14 amino acids. The CDR3: CSASSGIKIGGYTF. CDR3 DNA: TGCAGTGCTAGTTCAGGGATCAAAATCGGCGGCTACACCTTC.